The clone carrying this T cell receptor beta chain was observed a few times. This sample was taken from a study of T-cell memory formation after mild COVID-19. The germline CDR1 and CDR2 sequences are SEHNR and FQNEAQ (reference sequence). Trimming cost V 2 bases and J 4 bases, with 11 bases left between them. The CDR3 has 14 residues. Amplification by 5'RACE using constant-segment primers produced TCR alpha and TCR beta cDNA libraries that carried sample barcodes and UMIs. Via MiXCR, TCRdb re-called the 5' RACE reads, giving one row per CDR3 protein. The table has 85,000 to 130,000 distinct CDR3 sequences, around 10% seen once; the top ten hold more than 35%.

Material: PBMCs or a T cell subset sorted from them (not recorded which). The TCR was taken from a man aged 18 to 30 who had mild COVID-19 (a few samples of this study predate the infection). Cell type and time point are not known. This chain links TRBV7-9 with TRBJ1-2, with D uncertain. CDR3 DNA: TGTGCCAGCAGCTTATCTACTGCAACCTATGGCTACACCTTC. Protein sequence: CASSLSTATYGYTF.